This T cell receptor (beta chain) was observed in a study of blood T cells in healthy people across ages. A J-beta primer mix and a sample-barcoded 5' primer were used in a second PCR of roughly 7 to 12 cycles. TCRdb analysed the 5' RACE reads with MiXCR anew, one entry per CDR3 protein. Among around 1,000,000 distinct CDR3 sequences listed, roughly two fifths were seen once. Unmatched junction bases numbered 11, after V lost 0 bases and J lost 3 bases. The CDR3 contains 18 residues. Germline V gene sequence: CDR1 LGHDT, CDR2 YNNKEL (reference sequence). The chain employs TRBV3-1 and TRBJ2-1; 7 bases are a match to TRBD2. The specimen was blood. The TCR sequence derives from a man aged 18 to 30 in good health. CDR3 residues: CASSQDRAQRGLYNEQFF. The CDR3 coding sequence is TGTGCCAGCAGCCAAGATAGGGCCCAGCGGGGCCTCTACAATGAGCAGTTCTTC.